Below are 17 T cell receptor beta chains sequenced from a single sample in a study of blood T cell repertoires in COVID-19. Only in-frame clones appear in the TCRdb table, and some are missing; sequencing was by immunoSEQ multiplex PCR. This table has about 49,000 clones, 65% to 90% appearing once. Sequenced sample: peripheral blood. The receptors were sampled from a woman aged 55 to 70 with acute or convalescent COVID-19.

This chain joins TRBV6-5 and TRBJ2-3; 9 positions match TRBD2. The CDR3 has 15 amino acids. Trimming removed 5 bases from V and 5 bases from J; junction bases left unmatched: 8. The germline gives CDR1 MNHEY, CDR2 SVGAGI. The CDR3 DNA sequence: TGTGCCAGCAGTCGGTTAGCGGGAGCGGAAGATACGCAGTATTTT. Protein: CASSRLAGAEDTQYF.

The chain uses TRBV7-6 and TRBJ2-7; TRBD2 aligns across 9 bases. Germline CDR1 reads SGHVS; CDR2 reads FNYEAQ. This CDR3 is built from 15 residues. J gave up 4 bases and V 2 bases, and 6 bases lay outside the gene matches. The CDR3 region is CASSLNSGSGYEQYF. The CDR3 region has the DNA TGTGCCAGCAGCTTAAATAGCGGGAGCGGATACGAGCAGTACTTC.

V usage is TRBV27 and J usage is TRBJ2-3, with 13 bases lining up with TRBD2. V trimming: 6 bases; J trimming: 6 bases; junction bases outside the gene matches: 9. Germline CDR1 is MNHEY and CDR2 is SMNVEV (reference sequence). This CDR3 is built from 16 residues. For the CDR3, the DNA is TGTGCCAGCAGAAGACTAGCGGGGGGCAGGGGGGATACGCAGTATTTT. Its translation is CASRRLAGGRGDTQYF.

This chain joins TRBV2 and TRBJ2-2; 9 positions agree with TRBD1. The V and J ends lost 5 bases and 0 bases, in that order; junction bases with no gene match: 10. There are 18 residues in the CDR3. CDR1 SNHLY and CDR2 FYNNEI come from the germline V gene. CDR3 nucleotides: TGTGCCAGCAGTAGAACAACGGGACAGGGCGCGAACACCGGGGAGCTGTTTTTT. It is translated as CASSRTTGQGANTGELFF.

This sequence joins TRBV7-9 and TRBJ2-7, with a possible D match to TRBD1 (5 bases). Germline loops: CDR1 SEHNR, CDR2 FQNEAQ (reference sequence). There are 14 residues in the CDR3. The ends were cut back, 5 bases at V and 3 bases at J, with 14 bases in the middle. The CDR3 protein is CASSQSQGNYEQYF. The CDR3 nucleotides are TGTGCCAGCAGCCAAAGCCAGGGTAACTACGAGCAGTACTTC.

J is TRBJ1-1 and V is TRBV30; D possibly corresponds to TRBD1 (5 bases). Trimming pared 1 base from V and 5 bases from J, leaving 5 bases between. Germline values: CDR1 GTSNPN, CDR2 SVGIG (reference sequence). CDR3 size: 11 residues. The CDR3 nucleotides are TGTGCCTGGAGTGGACAGACTGAAGCTTTCTTT. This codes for CAWSGQTEAFF.

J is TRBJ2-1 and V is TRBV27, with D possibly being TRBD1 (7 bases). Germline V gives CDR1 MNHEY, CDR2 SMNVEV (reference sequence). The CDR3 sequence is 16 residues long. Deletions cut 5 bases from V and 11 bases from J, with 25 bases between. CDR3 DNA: TGTGCCAGCAGTGCAAAGCGGTCAGGGGGGTTTGATAAGCAGTTCTTC. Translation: CASSAKRSGGFDKQFF.

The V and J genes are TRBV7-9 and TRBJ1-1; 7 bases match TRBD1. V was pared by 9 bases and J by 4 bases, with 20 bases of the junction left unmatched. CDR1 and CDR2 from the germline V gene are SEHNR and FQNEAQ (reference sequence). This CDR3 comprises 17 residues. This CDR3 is CASRPPFRQGVSTEAFF. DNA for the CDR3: TGTGCCAGTCGTCCCCCTTTCAGACAGGGTGTTAGCACTGAAGCTTTCTTT. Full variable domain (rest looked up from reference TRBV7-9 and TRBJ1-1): DTGVSQNPRHKITKRGQNVTFRCDPISEHNRLYWYRQTLGQGPEFLTYFQNEAQLEKSRLLSDRFSAERPKGSFSTLEIQRTEQGDSAMYLCASRPPFRQGVSTEAFFGQGTRLTVV.

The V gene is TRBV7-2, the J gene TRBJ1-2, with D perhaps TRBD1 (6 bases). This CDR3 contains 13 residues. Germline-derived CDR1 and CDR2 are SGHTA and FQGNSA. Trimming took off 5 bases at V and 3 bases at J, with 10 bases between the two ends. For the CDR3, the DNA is TGTGCCAGCAGCCGTGGGACATACTATGGCTACACCTTC. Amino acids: CASSRGTYYGYTF.

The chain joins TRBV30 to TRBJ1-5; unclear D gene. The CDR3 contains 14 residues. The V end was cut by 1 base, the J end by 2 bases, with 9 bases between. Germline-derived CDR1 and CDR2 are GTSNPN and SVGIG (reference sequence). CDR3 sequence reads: CAWSAGAGNQPQHF. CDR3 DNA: TGTGCCTGGAGTGCGGGAGCGGGCAATCAGCCCCAGCATTTT.

CDR3 in amino acids: CASSPDRYEQYF. The CDR3 DNA follows: TGTGCCAGCAGCCCGGACAGATACGAGCAGTACTTC. The rearrangement links TRBV7-2 to TRBJ2-7, with D maybe TRBD1 (6 bases). The germline V and J ends were trimmed by 5 bases and 4 bases, with 9 bases remaining between them. Germline CDR1 SGHTA, CDR2 FQGNSA. The CDR3 extends over 12 amino acids.

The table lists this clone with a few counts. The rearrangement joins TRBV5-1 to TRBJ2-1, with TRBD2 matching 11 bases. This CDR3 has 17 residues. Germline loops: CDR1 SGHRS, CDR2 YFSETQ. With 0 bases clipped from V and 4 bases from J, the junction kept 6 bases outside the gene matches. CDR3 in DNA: TGCGCCAGCAGCTTGGGGACCGGGACTAGCGGATACAATGAGCAGTTCTTC. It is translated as CASSLGTGTSGYNEQFF.

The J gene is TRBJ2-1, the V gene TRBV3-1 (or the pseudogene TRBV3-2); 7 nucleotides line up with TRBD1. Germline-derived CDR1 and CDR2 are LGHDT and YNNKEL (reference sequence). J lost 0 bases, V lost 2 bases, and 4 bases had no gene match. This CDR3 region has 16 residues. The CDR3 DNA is TGTGCCAGCAGCCAAACAGGGGTGAGCTCCTACAATGAGCAGTTCTTC. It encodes CASSQTGVSSYNEQFF.

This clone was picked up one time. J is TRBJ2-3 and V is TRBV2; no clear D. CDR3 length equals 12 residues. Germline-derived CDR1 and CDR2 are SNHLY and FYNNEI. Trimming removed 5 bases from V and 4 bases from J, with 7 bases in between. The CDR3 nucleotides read TGTGCCAGCAGTCAATCAGCAGATACGCAGTATTTT. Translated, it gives CASSQSADTQYF.

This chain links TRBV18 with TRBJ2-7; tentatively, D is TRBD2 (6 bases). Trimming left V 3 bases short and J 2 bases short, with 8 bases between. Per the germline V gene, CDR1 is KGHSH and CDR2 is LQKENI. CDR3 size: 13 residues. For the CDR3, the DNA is TGTGCCAGCTCACCCGGGAGAACCTACGAGCAGTACTTC. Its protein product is CASSPGRTYEQYF.

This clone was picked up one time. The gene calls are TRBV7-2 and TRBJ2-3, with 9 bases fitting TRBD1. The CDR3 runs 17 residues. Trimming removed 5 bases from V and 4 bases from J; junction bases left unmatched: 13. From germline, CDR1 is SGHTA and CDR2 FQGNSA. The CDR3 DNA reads TGTGCCAGCAGCCTAAACACCGGGACAGGGTACCCAGATACGCAGTATTTT. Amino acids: CASSLNTGTGYPDTQYF.

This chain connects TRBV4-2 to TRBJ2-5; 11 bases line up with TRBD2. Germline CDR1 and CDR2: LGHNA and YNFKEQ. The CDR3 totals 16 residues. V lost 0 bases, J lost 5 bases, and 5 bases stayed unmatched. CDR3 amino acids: CASSQDPSGGYETQYF. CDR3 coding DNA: TGTGCCAGCAGCCAAGACCCTAGCGGGGGGTACGAGACCCAGTACTTC.